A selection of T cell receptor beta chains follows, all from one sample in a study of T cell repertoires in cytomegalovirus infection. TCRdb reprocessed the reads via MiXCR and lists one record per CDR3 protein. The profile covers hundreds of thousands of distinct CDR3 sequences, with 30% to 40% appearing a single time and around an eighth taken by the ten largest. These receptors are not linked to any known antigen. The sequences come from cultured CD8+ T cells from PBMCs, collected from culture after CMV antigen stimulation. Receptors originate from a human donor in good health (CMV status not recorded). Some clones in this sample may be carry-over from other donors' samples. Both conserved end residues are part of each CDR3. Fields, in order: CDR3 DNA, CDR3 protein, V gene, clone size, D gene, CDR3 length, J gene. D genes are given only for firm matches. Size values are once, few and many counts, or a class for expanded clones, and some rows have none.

CDR3nt: TGTGCCAGCAGTTACAGCGCAGGGGCAGGCTACAATGAGCAGTTCTTC
CDR3aa: CASSYSAGAGYNEQFF
v_gene: TRBV6-2/TRBV6-3
abundance: -
d_gene: -
len: 16
j_gene: TRBJ2-1

CDR3nt: TGTGCCAGCAGTCCAGCCGGGGCCGTGGGGGGAAATGAGCAGTTCTTC
CDR3aa: CASSPAGAVGGNEQFF
v_gene: TRBV6-5
abundance: few
d_gene: -
len: 16
j_gene: TRBJ2-1

CDR3nt: TGTGCCAGTAGTATGGACACCCTAGTCATTGAAGCTTTCTTT
CDR3aa: CASSMDTLVIEAFF
v_gene: TRBV19
abundance: -
d_gene: -
len: 14
j_gene: TRBJ1-1

CDR3nt: TGTGCCAGCAGTCATGGACTCGGGACAGGGAAGTACTTC
CDR3aa: CASSHGLGTGKYF
v_gene: TRBV27
abundance: -
d_gene: TRBD1
len: 13
j_gene: TRBJ2-7

CDR3nt: TGCAGTGCTTACCCCCGGGACAGGGACTCCTACGAGCAGTACTTC
CDR3aa: CSAYPRDRDSYEQYF
v_gene: TRBV20-1
abundance: -
d_gene: TRBD1
len: 15
j_gene: TRBJ2-7

CDR3nt: TGTGCCAGCAGAGGACAGGGCTATGGCTACACCTTC
CDR3aa: CASRGQGYGYTF
v_gene: TRBV27
abundance: few
d_gene: TRBD1
len: 12
j_gene: TRBJ1-2

CDR3nt: TGTGCCACCAAAGCAAACAGGGGGCCTGGCTACACCTTC
CDR3aa: CATKANRGPGYTF
v_gene: TRBV15
abundance: -
d_gene: TRBD1
len: 13
j_gene: TRBJ1-2

CDR3nt: TGTGCCAGCTCCGACAGACTCGGGCCAGCTCAAGCTTTCTTT
CDR3aa: CASSDRLGPAQAFF
v_gene: TRBV7-2
abundance: many
d_gene: -
len: 14
j_gene: TRBJ1-1

CDR3nt: TGTGCCAGCAGTTACTCCGTAACAGCGGGGATTGCCCAGCATTTT
CDR3aa: CASSYSVTAGIAQHF
v_gene: TRBV6-5
abundance: few
d_gene: -
len: 15
j_gene: TRBJ1-5

CDR3nt: TGTGCCAGCAGTCTCCACATAGCGGGGGGGCCGCGGAATGAGCAGTTCTTC
CDR3aa: CASSLHIAGGPRNEQFF
v_gene: TRBV2
abundance: few
d_gene: TRBD2
len: 17
j_gene: TRBJ2-1

CDR3nt: TGTGCCAGCAGTTACTATGGGGGAGGCACAGATACGCAGTATTTT
CDR3aa: CASSYYGGGTDTQYF
v_gene: TRBV6-2/TRBV6-3
abundance: -
d_gene: -
len: 15
j_gene: TRBJ2-3

CDR3nt: TGTGCCAGCAGTTTACTTGGGGACTCCTACAATGAGCAGTTCTTC
CDR3aa: CASSLLGDSYNEQFF
v_gene: TRBV7-6
abundance: many
d_gene: -
len: 15
j_gene: TRBJ2-1

CDR3nt: TGTGCCAGCAGCTTAAGTATAGGGTTCACAGATACGCAGTATTTT
CDR3aa: CASSLSIGFTDTQYF
v_gene: TRBV7-3
abundance: -
d_gene: -
len: 15
j_gene: TRBJ2-3

CDR3nt: TGTGCCAGCAGTTATCGTTTCTACAATGAGCAGTTCTTC
CDR3aa: CASSYRFYNEQFF
v_gene: TRBV6-5
abundance: few
d_gene: -
len: 13
j_gene: TRBJ2-1

CDR3nt: TGTGCCAGCAGCTGGGGGGGCCTGAACACCGGGGAGCTGTTTTTT
CDR3aa: CASSWGGLNTGELFF
v_gene: TRBV7-6
abundance: few
d_gene: -
len: 15
j_gene: TRBJ2-2

CDR3nt: TGTGCCAGCAGCCCTGGAGGGATTTATTCACCCCTCCACTTT
CDR3aa: CASSPGGIYSPLHF
v_gene: TRBV7-6
abundance: -
d_gene: -
len: 14
j_gene: TRBJ1-6

CDR3nt: TGTGCCAGCAGTCCCGGTTCCGCAGAGGGGACGTTCAATCACCCAGGAAACACCATATATTTT
CDR3aa: CASSPGSAEGTFNHPGNTIYF
v_gene: TRBV12-3/TRBV12-4
abundance: few
d_gene: -
len: 21
j_gene: TRBJ1-3

CDR3nt: TGTGCCAGTAGCCCCGAGGTAGGGGTGAGGAACACTGAAGCTTTCTTT
CDR3aa: CASSPEVGVRNTEAFF
v_gene: TRBV19
abundance: once
d_gene: -
len: 16
j_gene: TRBJ1-1

CDR3nt: TGTGCCAGCAAGTCAGGGGCTAGGGGTAGCGGCTCCTACAATGAGCAGTTCTTC
CDR3aa: CASKSGARGSGSYNEQFF
v_gene: TRBV2
abundance: -
d_gene: -
len: 18
j_gene: TRBJ2-1

CDR3nt: TGCAGTGCTAGAGATCCCGGGGTCGGCTCCTACAATGAGCAGTTCTTC
CDR3aa: CSARDPGVGSYNEQFF
v_gene: TRBV20-1
abundance: -
d_gene: -
len: 16
j_gene: TRBJ2-1

CDR3nt: TGCAGCGTTGGTGGGACTAGCGGGGGGGCCAACCCAAATGAGCAGTTCTTC
CDR3aa: CSVGGTSGGANPNEQFF
v_gene: TRBV29-1
abundance: -
d_gene: TRBD2
len: 17
j_gene: TRBJ2-1

CDR3nt: TGTGCCAGCAGCCCCCTTATGAACACTGAAGCTTTCTTT
CDR3aa: CASSPLMNTEAFF
v_gene: TRBV7-2
abundance: many
d_gene: -
len: 13
j_gene: TRBJ1-1

CDR3nt: TGTGCCAGCAGTCCCCGGGGGGGGCTAAAAGCTGAAGCTTTCTTT
CDR3aa: CASSPRGGLKAEAFF
v_gene: TRBV6-8
abundance: -
d_gene: -
len: 15
j_gene: TRBJ1-1

CDR3nt: TGTGCCAGCAGCCCGGACTCTTACTACGAGCAGTACTTC
CDR3aa: CASSPDSYYEQYF
v_gene: TRBV7-8
abundance: few
d_gene: -
len: 13
j_gene: TRBJ2-7

CDR3nt: TGTGCCAGCAGCCCCAAGCCCCCCAACACTGAAGCTTTCTTT
CDR3aa: CASSPKPPNTEAFF
v_gene: TRBV7-9
abundance: -
d_gene: -
len: 14
j_gene: TRBJ1-1

CDR3nt: TGTGCCAGCAGCAGGAGGGCCCTATCAAAGGGGCCCCAGCATTTT
CDR3aa: CASSRRALSKGPQHF
v_gene: TRBV5-6
abundance: -
d_gene: -
len: 15
j_gene: TRBJ1-5

CDR3nt: TGTGCCAGCAGTTTAATGACAGGGGGCGACTATGGCTACACCTTC
CDR3aa: CASSLMTGGDYGYTF
v_gene: TRBV27
abundance: -
d_gene: TRBD1
len: 15
j_gene: TRBJ1-2

CDR3nt: TGTGCCAGCAGTCCAGATGACTACTATGGCTACACCTTC
CDR3aa: CASSPDDYYGYTF
v_gene: TRBV6-5
abundance: -
d_gene: -
len: 13
j_gene: TRBJ1-2

CDR3nt: TGTGCCAGTAGTCCCGACCCGACAGGGACCTATGGCTACACCTTC
CDR3aa: CASSPDPTGTYGYTF
v_gene: TRBV19
abundance: few
d_gene: TRBD1
len: 15
j_gene: TRBJ1-2

CDR3nt: TGTGCCAGTAGTATAGCGCGGGGGGCATTCGTCGAGCGCACTGAAGCTTTCTTT
CDR3aa: CASSIARGAFVERTEAFF
v_gene: TRBV19
abundance: many
d_gene: -
len: 18
j_gene: TRBJ1-1

CDR3nt: TGTGCCAGCAGCGTAGGGATAGGTTCCCAAGAGACCCAGTACTTC
CDR3aa: CASSVGIGSQETQYF
v_gene: TRBV9
abundance: -
d_gene: -
len: 15
j_gene: TRBJ2-5

CDR3nt: TGTGCCACTGCGACTAGCGGGGATCTTTTAAATGAGCAGTTCTTC
CDR3aa: CATATSGDLLNEQFF
v_gene: TRBV10-3
abundance: -
d_gene: TRBD2
len: 15
j_gene: TRBJ2-1

CDR3nt: TGTGCCAGCAGCGTCGGGCTGGAGGGACAGGGGCAAGGATCTGGGGCCAACGTCCTGACTTTC
CDR3aa: CASSVGLEGQGQGSGANVLTF
v_gene: TRBV6-5
abundance: many
d_gene: TRBD1
len: 21
j_gene: TRBJ2-6

CDR3nt: TGTGCCAGCAGTAGACAGGGGGTAACTAATGAAAAACTGTTTTTT
CDR3aa: CASSRQGVTNEKLFF
v_gene: TRBV12-3/TRBV12-4
abundance: many
d_gene: TRBD1
len: 15
j_gene: TRBJ1-4

CDR3nt: TGTGCCAGCAGTTACCTAAGAGGTCAGCCCCAGCATTTT
CDR3aa: CASSYLRGQPQHF
v_gene: TRBV6-2/TRBV6-3
abundance: -
d_gene: -
len: 13
j_gene: TRBJ1-5

CDR3nt: TGTGCCAGCAGCTACTACAGGGGGCTCCATGAAAAACTGTTTTTT
CDR3aa: CASSYYRGLHEKLFF
v_gene: TRBV5-8
abundance: many
d_gene: TRBD1
len: 15
j_gene: TRBJ1-4

CDR3nt: TGTGCCAGCAGCCTTCCGGGGACAGGGCAAATGAACACTGAAGCTTTCTTT
CDR3aa: CASSLPGTGQMNTEAFF
v_gene: TRBV7-9
abundance: few
d_gene: TRBD1
len: 17
j_gene: TRBJ1-1

CDR3nt: TGTGCCAGCAGCTCCCCAAGGTCGGGCTACACCTTC
CDR3aa: CASSSPRSGYTF
v_gene: TRBV7-9
abundance: -
d_gene: -
len: 12
j_gene: TRBJ1-2

CDR3nt: TGTGCCACCAGTGATTTAGACGACGGGGGGACATACCAAGAGACCCAGTACTTC
CDR3aa: CATSDLDDGGTYQETQYF
v_gene: TRBV24-1
abundance: -
d_gene: -
len: 18
j_gene: TRBJ2-5

CDR3nt: TGTGCCAGCAGCCCGTTCGGGAATGAGCAGTTCTTC
CDR3aa: CASSPFGNEQFF
v_gene: TRBV5-4
abundance: many
d_gene: -
len: 12
j_gene: TRBJ2-1

CDR3nt: TGCGCCAGCAGCCAGTCTCGTAGTTACAATGAGCAGTTCTTC
CDR3aa: CASSQSRSYNEQFF
v_gene: TRBV4-3
abundance: once
d_gene: -
len: 14
j_gene: TRBJ2-1